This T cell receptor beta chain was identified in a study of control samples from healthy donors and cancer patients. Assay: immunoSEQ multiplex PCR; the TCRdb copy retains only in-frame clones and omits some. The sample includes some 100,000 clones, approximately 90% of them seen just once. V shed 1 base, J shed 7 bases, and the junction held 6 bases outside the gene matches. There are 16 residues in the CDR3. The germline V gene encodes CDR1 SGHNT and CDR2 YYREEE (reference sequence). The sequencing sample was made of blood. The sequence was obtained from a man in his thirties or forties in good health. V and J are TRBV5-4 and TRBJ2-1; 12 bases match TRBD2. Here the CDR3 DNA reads TGTGCCAGCAGCTTGAATCTAGCGGGAGGGGGTAATGAGCAGTTCTTC. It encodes CASSLNLAGGGNEQFF.